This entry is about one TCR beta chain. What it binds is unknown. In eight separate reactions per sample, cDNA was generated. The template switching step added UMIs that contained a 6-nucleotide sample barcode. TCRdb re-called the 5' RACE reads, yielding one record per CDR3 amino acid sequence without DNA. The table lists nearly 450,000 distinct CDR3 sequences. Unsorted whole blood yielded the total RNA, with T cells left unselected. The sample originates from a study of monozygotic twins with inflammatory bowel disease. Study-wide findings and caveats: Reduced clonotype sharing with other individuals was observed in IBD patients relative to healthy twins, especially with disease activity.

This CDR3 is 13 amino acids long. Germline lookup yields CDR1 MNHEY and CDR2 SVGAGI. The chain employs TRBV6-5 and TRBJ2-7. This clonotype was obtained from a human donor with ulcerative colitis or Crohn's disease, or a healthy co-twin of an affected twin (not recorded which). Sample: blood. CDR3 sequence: CASSSVPSYEQYF.